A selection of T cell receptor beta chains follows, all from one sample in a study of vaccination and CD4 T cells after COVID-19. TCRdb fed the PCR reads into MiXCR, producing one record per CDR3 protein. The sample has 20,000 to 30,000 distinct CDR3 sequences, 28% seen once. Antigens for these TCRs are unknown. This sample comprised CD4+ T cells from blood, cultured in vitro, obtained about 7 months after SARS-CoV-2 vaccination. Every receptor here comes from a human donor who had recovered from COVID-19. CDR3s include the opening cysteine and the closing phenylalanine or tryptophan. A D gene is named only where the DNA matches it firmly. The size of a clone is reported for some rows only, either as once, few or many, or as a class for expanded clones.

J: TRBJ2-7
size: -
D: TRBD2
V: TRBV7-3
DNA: TGTGCCAGCAGCCTTGAACTAGCGGGAGACGGAGAGCAGTACTTC
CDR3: CASSLELAGDGEQYF

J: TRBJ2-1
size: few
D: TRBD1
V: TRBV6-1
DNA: TGTGCCAGCACGGACAGGGAGCCCTACAATGAGCAGTTCTTC
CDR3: CASTDREPYNEQFF

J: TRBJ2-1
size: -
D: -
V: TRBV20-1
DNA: TGCAGTGTTAGAGATTATCGGGGGATGAACTACAATGAGCAGTTCTTC
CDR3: CSVRDYRGMNYNEQFF

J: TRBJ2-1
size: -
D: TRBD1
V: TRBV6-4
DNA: TGTGCCAGCAGTAAGACAGGGGGCAATGAGCAGTTCTTC
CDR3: CASSKTGGNEQFF

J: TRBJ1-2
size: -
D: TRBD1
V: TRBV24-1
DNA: TGTGCCACCAGTCCAGGGGGGAGGTATGGCTACACCTTC
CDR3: CATSPGGRYGYTF

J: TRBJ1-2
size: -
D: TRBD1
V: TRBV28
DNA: TGTGCCAGCAGGCGTCCCGGGACAGGGAATGGCTACACCTTC
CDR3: CASRRPGTGNGYTF

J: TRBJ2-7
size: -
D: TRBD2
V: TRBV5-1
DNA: TGCGCCAGCCAAGGGACTAGCGGATACGAGCAGTACTTC
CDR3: CASQGTSGYEQYF

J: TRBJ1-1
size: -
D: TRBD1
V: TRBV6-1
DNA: TGTGCCAGCAGCCGGACAGGGATTGCGAACACTGAAGCTTTCTTT
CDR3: CASSRTGIANTEAFF

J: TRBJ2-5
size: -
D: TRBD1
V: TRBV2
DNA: TGTGCCAGCAGTGAAGGACAGGGGGCCCAAGAGACCCAGTACTTC
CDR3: CASSEGQGAQETQYF

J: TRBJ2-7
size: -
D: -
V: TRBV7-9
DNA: TGTGCCAGCAGCTCCCTCGGGGCTACCTACGAGCAGTACTTC
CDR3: CASSSLGATYEQYF

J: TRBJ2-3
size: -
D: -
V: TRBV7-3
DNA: TGTGCCAGCAGCTTAGTAGGGGCCACAGATACGCAGTATTTT
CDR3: CASSLVGATDTQYF

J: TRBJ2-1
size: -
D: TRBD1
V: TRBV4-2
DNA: TGTGCCAGCAGCTTAACAGGGGAACCTTACAATGAGCAGTTCTTC
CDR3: CASSLTGEPYNEQFF

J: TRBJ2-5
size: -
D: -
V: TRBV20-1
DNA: TGCAGTGTTCAGGGGGGGGCGAGGGTATTGACCCAGTACTTC
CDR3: CSVQGGARVLTQYF

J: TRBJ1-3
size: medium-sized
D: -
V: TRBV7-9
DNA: TGTGCCAGCAGCAATGGGCCGGCAAACACCATATATTTT
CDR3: CASSNGPANTIYF

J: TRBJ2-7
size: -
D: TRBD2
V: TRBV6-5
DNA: TGTGCCAGCAGTTACAAACTAGCGGGAGTTTACGAGCAGTACTTC
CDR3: CASSYKLAGVYEQYF

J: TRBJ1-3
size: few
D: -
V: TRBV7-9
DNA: TGTGCCAGCAGCTGGGGGAGGGCAGGAAACACCATATATTTT
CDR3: CASSWGRAGNTIYF

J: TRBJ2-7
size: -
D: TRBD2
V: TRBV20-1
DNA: TGCAGTGCAAACCCCGGGACTAGCGACTACGAGCAGTACTTC
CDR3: CSANPGTSDYEQYF

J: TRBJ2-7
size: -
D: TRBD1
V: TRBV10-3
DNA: TGTGCCATCAGACCCTACTGGGACAGGGGGAACTACGAGCAGTACTTC
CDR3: CAIRPYWDRGNYEQYF

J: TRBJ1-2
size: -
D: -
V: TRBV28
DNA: TGTGCCAGCAGATCTTCGACTTGGGGGGCGAGGGGCTACACCTTC
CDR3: CASRSSTWGARGYTF

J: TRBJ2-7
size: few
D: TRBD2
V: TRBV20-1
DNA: TGCAGTGCTAGCCGGACTAGCCCCTACGAGCAGTACTTC
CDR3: CSASRTSPYEQYF

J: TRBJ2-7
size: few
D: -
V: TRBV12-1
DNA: TGTGCCAGCATTCGAGACAGATTATCCTACGAGCAGTACTTC
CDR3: CASIRDRLSYEQYF

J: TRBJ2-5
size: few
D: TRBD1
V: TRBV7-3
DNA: TGTGCCAGCAGCTCCCTTGGACAGGGGGTAACAGAGACCCAGTACTTC
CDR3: CASSSLGQGVTETQYF

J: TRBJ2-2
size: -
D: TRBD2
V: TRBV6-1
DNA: TGTGCCAGCCGACTAGCGGGAGGGCTTTCGGGTACCGGGGAGCTGTTTTTT
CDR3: CASRLAGGLSGTGELFF

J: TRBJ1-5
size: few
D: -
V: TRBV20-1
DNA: TGCAGTGTTATACAGGTGATTGATCAGCCCCAGCATTTT
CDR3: CSVIQVIDQPQHF

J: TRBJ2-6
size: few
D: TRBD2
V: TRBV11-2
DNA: TGTGCCAGCAGGTGGACTAGCGGGCCGTCTGGGGCCAACGTCCTGACTTTC
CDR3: CASRWTSGPSGANVLTF

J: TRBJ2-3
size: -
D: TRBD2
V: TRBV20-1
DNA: TGCAGTGCTAGAGTACTAGCGGGACCGGTTTACACAGATACGCAGTATTTT
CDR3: CSARVLAGPVYTDTQYF